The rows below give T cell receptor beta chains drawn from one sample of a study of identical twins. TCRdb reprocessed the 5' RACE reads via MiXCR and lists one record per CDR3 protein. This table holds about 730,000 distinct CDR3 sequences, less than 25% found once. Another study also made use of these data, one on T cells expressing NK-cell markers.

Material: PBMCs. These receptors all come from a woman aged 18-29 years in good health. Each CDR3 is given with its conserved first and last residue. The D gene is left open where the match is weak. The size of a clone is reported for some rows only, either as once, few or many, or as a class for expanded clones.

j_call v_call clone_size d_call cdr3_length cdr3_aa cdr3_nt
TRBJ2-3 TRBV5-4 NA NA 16 CASRGDLLVSTDTQYF TGTGCCAGCCGGGGAGACCTCCTAGTTAGCACAGATACGCAGTATTTT
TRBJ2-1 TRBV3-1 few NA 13 CASSQWGAGEQFF TGTGCCAGCAGCCAGTGGGGGGCCGGTGAGCAGTTCTTC
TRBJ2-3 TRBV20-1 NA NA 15 CSAMSRVTSTDTQYF TGCAGTGCGATGAGTAGAGTTACTAGCACAGATACGCAGTATTTT
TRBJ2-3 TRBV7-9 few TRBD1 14 CASRITGGTDTQYF TGTGCCAGCAGGATAACAGGGGGCACAGATACGCAGTATTTT
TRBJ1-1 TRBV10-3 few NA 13 CAIRLGERTEAFF TGTGCCATCAGACTCGGAGAGAGGACTGAAGCTTTCTTT
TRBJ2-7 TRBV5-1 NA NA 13 CASGPGEPYEQYF TGCGCCAGCGGGCCGGGAGAACCCTACGAGCAGTACTTC
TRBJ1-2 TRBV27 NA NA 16 CASSWRKGFSNYGYTF TGTGCCAGCAGTTGGCGAAAGGGCTTTTCTAACTATGGCTACACCTTC
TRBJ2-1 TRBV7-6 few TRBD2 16 CASSYGSGSPANEQFF TGTGCCAGCAGTTACGGTAGCGGGAGTCCTGCCAATGAGCAGTTCTTC
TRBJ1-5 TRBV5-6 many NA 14 CASSFQGSNQPQHF TGTGCCAGCAGCTTTCAGGGTAGCAATCAGCCCCAGCATTTT
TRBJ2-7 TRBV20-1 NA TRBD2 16 CSARDRTAGGSYEQYF TGCAGTGCTAGAGATCGCACGGCGGGGGGCTCCTACGAGCAGTACTTC
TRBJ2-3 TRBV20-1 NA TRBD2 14 CSARLAGVIDTQYF TGCAGTGCTAGACTAGCGGGGGTTATAGATACGCAGTATTTT
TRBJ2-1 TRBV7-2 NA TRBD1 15 CASSPNRGHGNEQFF TGTGCCAGCAGCCCGAACAGGGGGCATGGGAATGAGCAGTTCTTC
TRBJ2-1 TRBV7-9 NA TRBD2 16 CASSTQAGGPLNEQFF TGTGCCAGCAGCACCCAAGCGGGAGGGCCGTTGAATGAGCAGTTCTTC
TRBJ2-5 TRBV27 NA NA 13 CASSATEKKTQYF TGTGCCAGCAGTGCCACGGAGAAGAAGACCCAGTACTTC
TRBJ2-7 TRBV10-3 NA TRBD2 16 CAISGPASGVAYEQYF TGTGCCATCAGTGGGCCAGCTAGCGGAGTAGCCTACGAGCAGTACTTC
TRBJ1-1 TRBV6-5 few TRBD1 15 CASSYGGTGSTEAFF TGTGCCAGCAGTTACGGGGGGACAGGGTCGACTGAAGCTTTCTTT
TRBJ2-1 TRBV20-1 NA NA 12 CSAFGRVNEQFF TGCAGTGCTTTTGGACGAGTCAATGAGCAGTTCTTC
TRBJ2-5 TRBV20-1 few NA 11 CSASRDPLKYF TGCAGTGCGTCCCGGGACCCACTTAAGTACTTC
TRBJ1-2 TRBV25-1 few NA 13 CASSDQGEDGYTF TGTGCCAGCAGTGACCAGGGTGAGGATGGCTACACCTTC
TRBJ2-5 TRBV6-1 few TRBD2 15 CASRGLAGGQETQYF TGTGCCAGCAGGGGACTAGCGGGGGGTCAAGAGACCCAGTACTTC
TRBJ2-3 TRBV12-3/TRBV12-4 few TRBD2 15 CASSLRSGGADTQYF TGTGCCAGCAGTTTGCGTAGCGGGGGGGCAGATACGCAGTATTTT
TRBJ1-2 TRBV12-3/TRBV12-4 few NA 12 CASSFSRGGYTF TGTGCCAGCAGTTTTTCCAGGGGAGGCTACACCTTC
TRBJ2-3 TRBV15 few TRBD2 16 CATRTGQRGYTDTQYF TGTGCCACCAGAACAGGACAGCGGGGGTACACAGATACGCAGTATTTT
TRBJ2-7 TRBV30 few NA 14 CAWSVKAGSPEQYF TGTGCCTGGAGTGTCAAGGCGGGATCCCCCGAGCAGTACTTC
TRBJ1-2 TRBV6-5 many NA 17 CASSYSSLGDPHYGYTF TGTGCCAGCAGTTACTCTAGCTTGGGGGACCCCCACTATGGCTACACCTTC
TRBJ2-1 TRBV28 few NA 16 CASIPASRGGYNEQFF TGTGCCAGCATCCCGGCCTCAAGAGGGGGTTACAATGAGCAGTTCTTC
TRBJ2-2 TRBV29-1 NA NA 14 CSVNPLQNTGELFF TGCAGCGTTAATCCTCTCCAAAACACCGGGGAGCTGTTTTTT
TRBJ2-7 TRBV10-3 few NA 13 CAITRSGVYEQYF TGTGCCATCACCCGGTCGGGAGTCTACGAGCAGTACTTC
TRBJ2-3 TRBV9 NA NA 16 CASSVAGDLLTDTQYF TGTGCCAGCAGCGTAGCAGGGGATCTACTCACAGATACGCAGTATTTT
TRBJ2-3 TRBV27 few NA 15 CASSIPPGGTDTQYF TGTGCCAGCAGTATCCCTCCAGGGGGCACAGATACGCAGTATTTT
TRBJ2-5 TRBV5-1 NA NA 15 CASSLGGTAQETQYF TGCGCCAGCAGCTTAGGGGGGACAGCCCAAGAGACCCAGTACTTC
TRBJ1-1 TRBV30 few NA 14 CAWSARMGNTEAFF TGTGCCTGGAGTGCCCGGATGGGGAACACTGAAGCTTTCTTT
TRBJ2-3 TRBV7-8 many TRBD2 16 CASSLAGGGGSDTQYF TGTGCCAGCAGCTTAGCGGGTGGGGGAGGGTCAGATACGCAGTATTTT
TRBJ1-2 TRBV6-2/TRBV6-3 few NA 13 CASSIGTAADYTF TGTGCCAGCAGCATCGGGACCGCCGCGGACTACACCTTC
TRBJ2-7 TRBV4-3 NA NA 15 CASSQGWGAAYEQYF TGCGCCAGCAGCCAAGGTTGGGGGGCCGCCTACGAGCAGTACTTC
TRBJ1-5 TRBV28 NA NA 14 CASSFVEFNQPQHF TGTGCCAGCAGTTTCGTCGAGTTCAATCAGCCCCAGCATTTT
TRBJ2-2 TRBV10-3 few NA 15 CAIRKIPGDPGELFF TGTGCCATCAGAAAAATTCCAGGGGATCCAGGGGAGCTGTTTTTT
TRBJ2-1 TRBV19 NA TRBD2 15 CASRRLAGAINEQFF TGTGCCAGTAGAAGGCTAGCGGGAGCAATCAATGAGCAGTTCTTC
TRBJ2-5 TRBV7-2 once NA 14 CASSLPADQETQYF TGTGCCAGCAGCTTACCGGCAGACCAAGAGACCCAGTACTTC
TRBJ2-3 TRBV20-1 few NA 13 CSARADMTDTQYF TGCAGTGCTAGAGCCGACATGACAGATACGCAGTATTTT
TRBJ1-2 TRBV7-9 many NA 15 CASSLGGVGATGYTF TGTGCCAGCAGCTTAGGCGGGGTAGGAGCAACCGGCTACACCTTC
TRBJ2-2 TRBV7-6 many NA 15 CASSLIQGRTGELFF TGTGCCAGCAGCTTAATCCAGGGGAGAACCGGGGAGCTGTTTTTT
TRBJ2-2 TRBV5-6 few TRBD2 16 CASSTGLAGVFGELFF TGTGCCAGCAGCACGGGACTAGCGGGAGTGTTCGGGGAGCTGTTTTTT
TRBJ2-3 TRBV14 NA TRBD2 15 CASSRSGYFTDTQYF TGTGCCAGCAGCCGTAGCGGGTACTTCACAGATACGCAGTATTTT
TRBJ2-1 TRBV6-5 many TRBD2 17 CASSYGAGVVYGDEQFF TGTGCCAGCAGTTACGGGGCGGGGGTAGTGTATGGGGATGAGCAGTTCTTC
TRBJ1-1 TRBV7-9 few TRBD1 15 CASSRSTGGQGEAFF TGTGCCAGCAGCCGCTCGACAGGGGGACAAGGTGAAGCTTTCTTT
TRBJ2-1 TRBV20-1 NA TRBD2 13 CSASLAGLGEQFF TGCAGTGCTAGTCTAGCGGGCCTGGGGGAGCAGTTCTTC
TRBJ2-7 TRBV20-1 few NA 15 CSASTIAGARYEQYF TGCAGTGCTAGTACGATTGCGGGGGCCCGATACGAGCAGTACTTC
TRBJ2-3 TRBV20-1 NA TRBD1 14 CSARNRGHTDTQYF TGCAGTGCTAGGAACAGGGGACACACAGATACGCAGTATTTT
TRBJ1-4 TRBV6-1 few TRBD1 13 CASSPQDRKRLFF TGTGCCAGCAGTCCCCAGGACAGGAAAAGACTGTTTTTT
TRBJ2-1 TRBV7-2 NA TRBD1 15 CASSLDRESYNEQFF TGTGCCAGCAGCCTGGACAGGGAGTCCTACAATGAGCAGTTCTTC